One sample yielded the 11 T cell receptor beta chains listed below, sequenced in a study of shared clonotypes between healthy human individuals. Repertoires were generated with immunoSEQ multiplex PCR, while TCRdb's copy carries only in-frame clones and drops some. The sample holds some 1.5 million clones; roughly 95% are singletons and the top ten take 1.2%. The sample comprised naive CD4+ T cells sorted from blood. Regarding subset: CD45RA+ positively selected. All receptors come from a man aged 30 to 39 in good health.

The chain uses TRBV5-1 and TRBJ1-1; D call uncertain. The germline V and J ends were trimmed by 0 bases and 12 bases, with 15 bases remaining between them. The germline gives CDR1 SGHRS, CDR2 YFSETQ. The CDR3 length is 13 residues. This CDR3 is CASSLAGRSLTFF. For the CDR3, the DNA is TGCGCCAGCAGCTTGGCCGGAAGAAGTTTGACTTTCTTT.

This chain joins TRBV11-1 and TRBJ2-1; 9 bases agree with TRBD2. The germline gives CDR1 SGHAT, CDR2 FQDESV (reference sequence). V was clipped by 1 base and J by 4 bases; unmatched bases: 8. This CDR3 contains 17 residues. The CDR3 is CASSLGGGGRGYNEQFF. In nucleotides, the CDR3 is TGTGCCAGCAGCTTAGGGGGTGGCGGGAGGGGATACAATGAGCAGTTCTTC. Full variable domain (rest looked up from reference TRBV11-1 and TRBJ2-1): EAEVAQSPRYKITEKSQAVAFWCDPISGHATLYWYRQILGQGPELLVQFQDESVVDDSQLPKDRFSAERLKGVDSTLKIQPAELGDSAMYLCASSLGGGGRGYNEQFFGPGTRLTVL.

V is TRBV10-1 and J is TRBJ2-1, with D possibly matching TRBD2 (6 bases). This CDR3 has 13 amino acids. The V end was cut by 2 bases, the J end by 7 bases, with 9 bases between. Germline V gene data show CDR1 as WNHNN and CDR2 as SYGVQD (reference sequence). The CDR3 reads CASSEVAGNEQFF. The DNA of the CDR3 is TGCGCCAGCAGTGAGGTGGCGGGGAATGAGCAGTTCTTC.

The chain links TRBV27 to TRBJ2-4, with unresolved D. Per the germline V gene, CDR1 is MNHEY and CDR2 is SMNVEV (reference sequence). V was trimmed by 8 bases and J by 1 base, leaving 15 bases between them. This CDR3 is built from 15 residues. The CDR3 DNA is TGTGCCAGCTCTTCAAGGAGCACGGCCAAAAACATTCAGTACTTC. Its protein product is CASSSRSTAKNIQYF.

This clone was seen only once. This chain connects TRBV9 to TRBJ2-1; TRBD2 aligns across 15 bases. In germline, CDR1 is SGDLS, CDR2 YYNGEE. CDR3 length: 20 amino acids. Trimming removed 3 bases from V and 0 bases from J; junction bases left unmatched: 10. This CDR3 is CASSAKGLAGGLSSYNEQFF. As DNA, the CDR3 is TGTGCCAGCAGCGCAAAGGGACTAGCGGGAGGCCTTAGCTCCTACAATGAGCAGTTCTTC.

A single count supports this clone. J is TRBJ1-5 and V is TRBV28; D is undetermined. In germline, CDR1 is MDHEN, CDR2 SYDVKM. The ends were cut back, 2 bases at V and 7 bases at J, with 12 bases in the middle. The CDR3 extends over 14 amino acids. The DNA of the CDR3 is TGTGCCAGCAGTTTAGTCAGGCCACCCCAGCCCCAGCATTTT. Translated, it gives CASSLVRPPQPQHF.

The chain links TRBV18 to TRBJ2-1, with TRBD2 identical over 11 bases. The V gene's germline CDR1 is KGHSH and CDR2 LQKENI. The CDR3 has 19 amino acids. J lost 1 base, V lost 2 bases, and 10 bases had no gene match. The CDR3 coding sequence is TGTGCCAGCTCACCAGTGGAACTAGCGGGAGCTAGGTCCTACAATGAGCAGTTCTTC. It is translated as CASSPVELAGARSYNEQFF. The full variable domain, with the rest looked up from reference TRBV18 and TRBJ2-1, is NAGVMQNPRHLVRRRGQEARLRCSPMKGHSHVYWYRQLPEEGLKFMVYLQKENIIDESGMPKERFSAEFPKEGPSILRIQQVVRGDSAAYFCASSPVELAGARSYNEQFFGPGTRLTVL.

The CDR3 DNA reads TGCAGCGTTGCTAGCGGACCCTACAATGAGCAGTTCTTC. Protein product: CSVASGPYNEQFF. This chain joins TRBV29-1 and TRBJ2-1, with 7 bases lining up with TRBD2. The trim removed 4 bases at V and 2 bases at J, leaving 2 bases unmatched. Germline values: CDR1 SQVTM, CDR2 ANQGSEA. The CDR3 has 13 amino acids.

This chain joins TRBV13 and TRBJ1-4; D is perhaps TRBD1 (5 bases). The ends were cut back, 5 bases at V and 10 bases at J, with 23 bases in the middle. Per germline, CDR1 PRHDT and CDR2 FYEKMQ (reference sequence). The CDR3 has 16 residues. CDR3 nucleotide sequence: TGTGCCAGCAGCCCTTCCGGGACCGCCCCCGATGGAAAACTGTTTTTT. It is translated as CASSPSGTAPDGKLFF.

The chain has TRBV7-2 and TRBJ2-5; D assignment may be TRBD1 or TRBD2 (5 bases each). Germline loops: CDR1 SGHTA, CDR2 FQGNSA. Trimming pared 1 base from V and 4 bases from J, leaving 13 bases between. The CDR3 consists of 15 residues. As DNA, the CDR3 is TGTGCCAGCAGCTTAGAGAGGGGCCCTCGAGAGACCCAGTACTTC. It encodes CASSLERGPRETQYF. The whole variable domain, remainder taken from reference TRBV7-2 and TRBJ2-5, is GAGVSQSPSNKVTEKGKDVELRCDPISGHTALYWYRQSLGQGLEFLIYFQGNSAPDKSGLPSDRFSAERTGGSVSTLTIQRTQQEDSAVYLCASSLERGPRETQYFGPGTRLLVL.

The chain uses TRBV28 and TRBJ2-5; D is uncertain. The CDR3 consists of 12 residues. Germline CDR1 reads MDHEN; CDR2 reads SYDVKM. The ends were cut back, 2 bases at V and 6 bases at J, with 7 bases in the middle. CDR3 sequence reads: CASSLPGKTQYF. CDR3 DNA sequence: TGTGCCAGCAGTTTACCAGGAAAGACCCAGTACTTC.